This paragraph reports one T cell receptor beta chain. Germline loops: CDR1 SGHNT, CDR2 YYREEE (reference sequence). The CDR3 sequence is 15 residues long. V was trimmed by 4 bases and J by 0 bases, leaving 12 bases between them. The data were obtained in a study of OX40 agonist ivuxolimab in advanced cancers. Profiling relied on immunoSEQ multiplex PCR, and the TCRdb table lists in-frame clones only, not all of them. The sample carries around 46,000 clones, about 79% recorded once. The specimen comprised CD4+ or CD8+ T cells sorted from blood, sampled in a trial of the OX40 agonist ivuxolimab. This receptor was obtained from an adult with an advanced solid tumor such as melanoma, head and neck, liver or kidney cancer. This chain links TRBV5-4 with TRBJ2-3; D is ambiguous. The CDR3 spells CASSPATASTDTQYF. CDR3 bases: TGTGCCAGCAGCCCGGCAACTGCTAGCACAGATACGCAGTATTTT. Complete variable domain (other parts from reference TRBV5-4 and TRBJ2-3): ETGVTQSPTHLIKTRGQQVTLRCSSQSGHNTVSWYQQALGQGPQFIFQYYREEENGRGNFPPRFSGLQFPNYSSELNVNALELDDSALYLCASSPATASTDTQYFGPGTRLTVL.